This paragraph reports one T cell receptor beta chain. V gave up 7 bases and J gave up 5 bases, with 20 bases separating them. CDR1 is SNHLY and CDR2 is FYNNEI in the germline V gene. The CDR3 runs 16 residues. This record comes from a study of T cell changes during pregnancy in multiple sclerosis. Assay used: immunoSEQ multiplex PCR; TCRdb lists only in-frame clones, some missing. The sample has about 46,000 clones, just under 95% seen once; the top ten hold roughly 3.9%. J is TRBJ2-2 and V is TRBV2; a possible D gene is TRBD2 (5 bases). The sample was CD8+ T cells from peripheral blood mononuclear cells, taken after pregnancy. The receptor was derived from a female donor with multiple sclerosis, enrolled in a pregnancy study. The CDR3 coding sequence is TGTGCCAGCATCAGGAAGCGGCAAACGAGGACCGGGGAGCTGTTTTTT. Translating it yields CASIRKRQTRTGELFF.